This TCR beta chain was captured in a study of T cells in Graves' hyperthyroidism and ophthalmopathy. The study, taken as a whole, reports: Stable hyperthyroidism was told apart from ophthalmopathy by a model built on 13 V-J features.

This clonotype was counted between two and nine times. Its cognate antigen is unknown. Germline V gene data show CDR1 as SGHTA and CDR2 as FQGTGA. V was trimmed by 5 bases and J by 7 bases, leaving 6 bases between them. CDR3 length: 12 residues. The CDR3 regions of TCR beta were amplified from RNA transcripts. RT-PCR in the first round (using the HTBI primer set) targeted the TCR CDR3. TCRdb passed the multiplex PCR reads through MiXCR, listing each CDR3 protein once. The sample includes 500,000 or so distinct CDR3 sequences, 17% of them seen just once. Orbital computed tomography and thyroid ultrasound, together with serum TRAb and thyroxine and clinical symptoms, were used for diagnoses.

The source material was blood. The chain couples TRBV7-3 to TRBJ1-6; no firm D call. The receptor was isolated from a woman aged 18-29 years with Graves' ophthalmopathy. Here the CDR3 DNA reads TGTGCCAGCAGCGTGCGGAATTCACCCCTCCACTTT. Its translation is CASSVRNSPLHF.